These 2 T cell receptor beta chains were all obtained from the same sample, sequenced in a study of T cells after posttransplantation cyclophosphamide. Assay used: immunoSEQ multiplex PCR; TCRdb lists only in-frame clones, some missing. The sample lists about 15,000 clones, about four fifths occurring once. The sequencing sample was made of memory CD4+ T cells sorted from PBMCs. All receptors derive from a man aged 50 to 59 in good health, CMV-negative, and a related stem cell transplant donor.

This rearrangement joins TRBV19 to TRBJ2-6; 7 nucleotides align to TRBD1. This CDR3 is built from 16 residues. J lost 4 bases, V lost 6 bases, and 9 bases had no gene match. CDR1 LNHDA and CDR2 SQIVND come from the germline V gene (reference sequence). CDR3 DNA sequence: TGTGCCAGTAGCCGACAGGGAACGGGGGGGGCCAACGTCCTGACTTTC. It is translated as CASSRQGTGGANVLTF.

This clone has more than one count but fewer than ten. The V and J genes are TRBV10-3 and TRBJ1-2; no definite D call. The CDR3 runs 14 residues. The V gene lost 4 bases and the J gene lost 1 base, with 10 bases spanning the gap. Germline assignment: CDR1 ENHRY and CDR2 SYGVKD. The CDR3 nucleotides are TGTGCCATCAGTGGCCCCGGGAATAACTATGGCTACACCTTC. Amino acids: CAISGPGNNYGYTF.